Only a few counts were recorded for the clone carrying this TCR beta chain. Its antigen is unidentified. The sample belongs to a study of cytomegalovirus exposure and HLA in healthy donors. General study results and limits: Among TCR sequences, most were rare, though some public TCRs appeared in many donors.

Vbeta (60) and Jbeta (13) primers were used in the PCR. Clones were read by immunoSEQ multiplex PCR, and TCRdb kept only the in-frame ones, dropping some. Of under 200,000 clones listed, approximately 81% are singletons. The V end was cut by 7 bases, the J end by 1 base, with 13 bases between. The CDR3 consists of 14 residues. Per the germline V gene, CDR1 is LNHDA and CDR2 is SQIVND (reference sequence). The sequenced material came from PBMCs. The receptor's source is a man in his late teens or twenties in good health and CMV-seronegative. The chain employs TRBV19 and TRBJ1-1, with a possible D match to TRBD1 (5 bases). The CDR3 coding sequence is TGTGCCAGTACCCCCTCGACAGAGAACACTGAAGCTTTCTTT. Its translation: CASTPSTENTEAFF. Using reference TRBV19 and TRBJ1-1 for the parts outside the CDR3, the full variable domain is DGGITQSPKYLFRKEGQNVTLSCEQNLNHDAMYWYRQDPGQGLRLIYYSQIVNDFQKGDIAEGYSVSREKKESFPLTVTSAQKNPTAFYLCASTPSTENTEAFFGQGTRLTVV.